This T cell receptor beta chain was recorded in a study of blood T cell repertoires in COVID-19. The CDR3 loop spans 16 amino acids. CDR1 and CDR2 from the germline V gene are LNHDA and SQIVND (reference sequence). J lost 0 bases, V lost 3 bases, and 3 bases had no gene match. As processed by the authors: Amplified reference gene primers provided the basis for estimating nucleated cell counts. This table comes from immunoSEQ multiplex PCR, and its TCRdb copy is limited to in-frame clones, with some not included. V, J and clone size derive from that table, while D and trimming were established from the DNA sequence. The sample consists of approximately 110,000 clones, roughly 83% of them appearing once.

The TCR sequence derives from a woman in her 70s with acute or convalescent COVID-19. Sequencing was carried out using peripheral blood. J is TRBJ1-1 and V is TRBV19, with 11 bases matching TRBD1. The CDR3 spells CASSMDRGRLNTEAFF. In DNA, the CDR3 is TGTGCCAGTAGTATGGACAGGGGGCGCCTGAACACTGAAGCTTTCTTT.